This TCR beta chain was sequenced during a study of beta chain features in type 1 diabetes (dated by TCRdb to 2016 to 2018). Notes on the research overall: Mean age, gender distribution, total cell number and subset yield did not differ between patients and healthy donors. A total of about 100,000,000 sorted cells were examined across all samples, and RNA yield correlated strongly with the number of cells per subset. Regulatory and stem cell-like memory subsets were isolated from only 8 patients and about 8 healthy donors, whereas naive and central memory subsets came from all 28 donors. The study compared TCRB repertoires of sorted circulating CD4+ T cell subsets between recently diagnosed type 1 diabetes patients and matched healthy donors. The full study reports these points: Fewer insertions and more nucleotide deletions at VDJ recombination sites were observed in patients with type 1 diabetes, implying thymic rearrangement abnormalities. PCR might favor shorter templates, but patient and control samples were amplified and corrected together, so any skew would affect both groups equally. A moderate but significant shortening of TCRB CDR3 length was observed in type 1 diabetes patients in all four CD4+ subsets. Because cDNA was sequenced instead of genomic DNA, highly expressing activated cells could be over-represented, though the groups showed no difference in activation or CD3 levels. HLA sub-analyses involved small numbers of individuals, so any influence of HLA type on TCRB rearrangement remained unresolved. Naive, central memory and regulatory TCRB repertoires appeared to be more alike among patients than among healthy donors.

The entire isolated RNA was reverse transcribed using the High Capacity cDNA Reverse Transcription Kit, and thus expressed TCRB transcripts were sequenced. Deep immunoSEQ sequencing was performed on naive, central memory and regulatory T cell samples, with an average of approximately 3.9 million total reads per sample. After sorted cells were lysed in RLT buffer, RNA was extracted with DNase-treated RNeasy Micro or Mini kits, with the choice depending on cell number. Each cell subset was processed on its own to prevent cross-contamination, while patient and healthy donor samples were processed together. TCRB sequences were amplified from cDNA with the immunoSEQ multiplex PCR, producing 87-bp fragments spanning the CDR3 region. The amplicons were sequenced using the Illumina HiSeq platform. In the source study's methods: PCR bias was computationally corrected using synthetic template baselines, reads within Hamming distance 2 were collapsed, and singletons that could not be merged were discarded. Reads were aligned to IMGT to assign V, D and J genes, CDR3 length, and insertions or deletions at six rearrangement sites. Within each subset, clonotype counts were normalized to sorted cell number, and only after that were true diversity and Gini coefficients computed with the tcR R package. Repertoire sharing was quantified using the overlap coefficient calculated on TCRB nucleotide sequences. Entries here come from immuneACCESS through TCRdb and include only in-frame sequences with V and J called. Some clones fail to appear in such tables; in the studies checked, an unresolved V gene covers under half of the shortfall, and the cause of the remainder is unknown. V and J calls and clone size are as listed in that table; D and trimming were resolved from the DNA. In this sample the table shows tens of thousands of clones, 55% to 75% of which occur a single time. Of the sample, 2% to 2.5% falls within the top ten clones.

Taken from the germline V gene, the CDR1 and CDR2 loops are SGHRS and YFSETQ. The junction carries 9 bases between V and J, which are trimmed by 0 bases and 3 bases respectively. The cysteine opens and the phenylalanine closes a CDR3 of 15 amino acids. CDR3 DNA only is kept here, 45 bases in frame from base 1. This clone was picked up one time. It lacks a known antigen. Per-nucleotide qualities are absent, and no much larger clonotype sits a single base away. Each donor gave one peripheral blood draw, averaging approximately 0.11 L, which was collected into heparinised tubes. A BD FACSAria II was used to sort naive, central memory, regulatory and stem cell-like memory CD4+ T cells with a panel that included CD45RO, CCR7, CD25, CD127, CD95 and CD27. Every sorted population had a purity above 95%. PBMCs were separated immediately by Lymphoprep density gradient centrifugation and were stained directly, without being cultured. To minimize batch effects, samples were stained and sorted in pairs, one healthy donor with one patient per experiment.

The clonotype was recovered from a woman aged 40 to 55 in good health. The sequenced material came from Tregs from blood. The cell subset or site label here, explained by the study, means: regulatory CD4+ T cells. The sequence links TRBV5-1 to TRBJ1-4; too little of a D gene remains to name it. Read as DNA, the sequence is TGCGCCAGCAGCTTGGTAGCGTCGGCTAATGAAAAACTGTTTTTT. This codes for CASSLVASANEKLFF.